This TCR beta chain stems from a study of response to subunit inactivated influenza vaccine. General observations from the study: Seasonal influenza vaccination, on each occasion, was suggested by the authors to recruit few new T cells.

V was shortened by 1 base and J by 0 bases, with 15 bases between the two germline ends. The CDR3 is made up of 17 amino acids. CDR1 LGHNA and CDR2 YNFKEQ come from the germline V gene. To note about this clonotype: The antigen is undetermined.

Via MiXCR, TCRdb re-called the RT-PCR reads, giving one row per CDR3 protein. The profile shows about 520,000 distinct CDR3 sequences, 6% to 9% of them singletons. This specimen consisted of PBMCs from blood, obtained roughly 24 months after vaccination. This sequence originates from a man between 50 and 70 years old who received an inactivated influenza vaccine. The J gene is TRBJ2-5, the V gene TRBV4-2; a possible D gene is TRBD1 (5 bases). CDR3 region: CASSQGRQSSYQETQYF. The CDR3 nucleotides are TGTGCCAGCAGCCAAGGAAGACAGTCTTCGTACCAAGAGACCCAGTACTTC.